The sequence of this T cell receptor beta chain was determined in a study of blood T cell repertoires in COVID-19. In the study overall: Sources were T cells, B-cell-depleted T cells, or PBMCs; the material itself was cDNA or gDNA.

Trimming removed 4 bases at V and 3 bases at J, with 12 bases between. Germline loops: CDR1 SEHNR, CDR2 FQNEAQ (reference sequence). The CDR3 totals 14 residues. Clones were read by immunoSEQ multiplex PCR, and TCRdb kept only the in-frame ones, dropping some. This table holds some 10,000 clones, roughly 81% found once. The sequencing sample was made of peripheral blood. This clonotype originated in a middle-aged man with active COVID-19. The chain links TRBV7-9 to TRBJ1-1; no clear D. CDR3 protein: CASSSLVADTEAFF. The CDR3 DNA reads TGTGCCAGCAGCTCACTTGTAGCGGACACTGAAGCTTTCTTT.